This T cell receptor (beta chain) was recovered during a study of T cell responses to AZD1222 COVID-19 vaccine (dated by TCRdb to the early 2020s). Regarding the complete study: AZD1222 recipients whose second dose came at about 4 weeks and those whose second dose came at about 12 weeks were combined into one group, since spike-specific TCR depth and breadth did not differ between the two schedules. Enrollment into the trials was organized by age into subgroups of 18-55, 56-69 and 70-plus years, and those subgroups contained about 160, 30 and 59 TCR-sequenced participants, respectively. A total of around 240 trial participants underwent TCR sequencing, of whom nearly 210 received two doses of AZD1222 and about 25 received two doses of the MenACWY control vaccine. The paper as a whole reports these results and caveats: In the small 56-69-year group, the increase in depth fell short of significance, most likely because of low power. The whole spike protein was spanned by vaccine-associated CD4 TCRs, and dominant responses were seen in regions 160-218 and 743-854. Conclusions about previously exposed vaccinees are limited, since just five to seven AZD1222 recipients were seropositive for SARS-CoV-2 at baseline. After two AZD1222 doses, both the breadth and the depth of spike-specific TCRs were significantly higher than at day 0 and than in MenACWY recipients. Participants were mostly white British, with more females than males. The authors suggested clonal diversity may have been underestimated. Reportedly, almost half of the unique spike-specific TCRs recognized epitopes lying outside the regions that are mutated in the B.1.351 and B.1.1.7 variants. Because no day 14 peak-response samples were available, repertoires were characterized only after the peak T cell response.

The CDR3 regions of human TCRbeta chains were analyzed by immunosequencing. The study's processing was this. TCRs in the repertoires were matched against a reference library of SARS-CoV-2-specific TCRs that had been generated with the MIRA antigen-specificity platform. Breadth was defined as the fraction of unique TCRs that were SARS-CoV-2-associated. Depth was defined as the fraction of total T cells that were SARS-CoV-2-associated. Each spike-specific TCR was assigned to its reactive spike region and to a CD4 or CD8 class using the MIRA data. Log10-transformed breadth and depth values were compared by one-way ANOVA with Sidak's multiple comparisons tests. Held by TCRdb, this immuneACCESS table contains in-frame sequences only and omits some clones. Under half of the omission traces to an unresolved V gene where checked; the cause of the rest is unknown. D and trimming were read from the DNA, whereas the V and J calls and clone size are those reported in that table. Here the sample has 200,000 or so clones; about 94% occur a single time. The ten largest clones represent 7.5% to 10% of the sample.

At the junction V is shortened by 3 bases and J by 8 bases, with 16 bases in between. The CDR3 starts with the cysteine, ends with the phenylalanine, and has 15 residues. The CDR3 DNA has 45 bases and is translated from base 1. The germline V gene (reference sequence) sets CDR1 to LGHDT and CDR2 to YNNKEL. Taken with the paper, the label for time point translates to: baseline before first vaccination. Samples from vaccinated people were obtained from the UK trials COV001 and COV002, which included a single-blind randomized controlled phase 2/3 trial of AZD1222 (ChAdOx1 nCoV-19) in healthy adults. Trial participant PBMC samples were collected at day 0 and day 28 after the second dose for TCRbeta chain sequencing. As regards this clone: What this receptor recognizes is not known. No much larger clonotype is one base removed from it; base qualities were not supplied.

The chain was built from TRBV3-1 (or the pseudogene TRBV3-2) and TRBJ1-4; no confident D gene assignment can be made. The TCR comes from an adult in good health. This sample comprised peripheral blood, obtained on day 0 of AZD1222 vaccination. The CDR3 sequence is CASSQRSGVGEKLFF. DNA sequence: TGTGCCAGCAGCCAGAGGTCTGGGGTAGGGGAAAAACTGTTTTTT.